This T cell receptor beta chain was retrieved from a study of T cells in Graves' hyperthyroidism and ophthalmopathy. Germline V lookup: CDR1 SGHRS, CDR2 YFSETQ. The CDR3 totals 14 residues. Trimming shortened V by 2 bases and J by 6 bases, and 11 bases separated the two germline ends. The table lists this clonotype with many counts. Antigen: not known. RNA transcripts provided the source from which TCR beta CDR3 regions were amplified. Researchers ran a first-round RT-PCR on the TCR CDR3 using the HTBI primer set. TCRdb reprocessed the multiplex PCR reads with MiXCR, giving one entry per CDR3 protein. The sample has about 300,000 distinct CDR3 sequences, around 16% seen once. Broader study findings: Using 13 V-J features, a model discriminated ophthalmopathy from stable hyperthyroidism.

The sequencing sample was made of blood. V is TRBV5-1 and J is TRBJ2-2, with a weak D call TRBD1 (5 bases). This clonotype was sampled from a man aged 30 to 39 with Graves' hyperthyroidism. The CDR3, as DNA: TGCGCCAGCAGCTTATCAGGGCTGTCCGGGGAGCTGTTTTTT. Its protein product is CASSLSGLSGELFF.